The next 21 T cell receptor beta chains were all read from a single sample in a study of cytomegalovirus exposure and HLA in healthy donors (dated by TCRdb to 2017 to 2019). The library was obtained by the immunoSEQ multiplex PCR assay. For the multiplex PCR, a mixture combining 60 forward primers for TCR Vbeta segments and 13 reverse primers for TCR Jbeta segments was used. In its TCRdb copy, this immuneACCESS table keeps in-frame sequences only and misses some clones. Where compared with another copy, unresolved V genes explain less than half of these, and the others have no known cause. This sample has 160,000 or so clones in its table, and 65% to 85% of those were observed once. Roughly 6.3% of the sample lies in the top ten. The sample taken for sequencing was PBMCs. Receptors were obtained from a male donor in good health and CMV-seropositive.

The chain joins TRBV27 to TRBJ2-7, with 9 bases identical to TRBD2. The CDR3 has 13 residues. The germline V gene encodes CDR1 MNHEY and CDR2 SMNVEV (reference sequence). The junction had 4 bases not matched to a gene; V was cut back by 6 bases and J by 4 bases. CDR3 DNA sequence: TGTGCCAGCAGAGCGGGAGGAAGGTACGAGCAGTACTTC. Encoded protein: CASRAGGRYEQYF.

CDR3: CASSPSAERGDTQYF. In DNA form, the CDR3 reads TGTGCCAGCAGCCCCAGCGCCGAGCGGGGAGATACGCAGTATTTT. The J gene is TRBJ2-3, the V gene TRBV7-2, with 7 nucleotides matching TRBD2. This CDR3 has 15 amino acids. Trimming at V came to 5 bases and at J to 5 bases, leaving 10 bases not matched to a gene. Looked up from germline, CDR1 is SGHTA and CDR2 is FQGNSA.

This chain links TRBV28 with TRBJ1-6, with D uncertain. Trimming stripped 5 bases from V and 9 bases from J, with 11 bases between. CDR1 is MDHEN and CDR2 is SYDVKM in the germline V gene. This CDR3 contains 13 residues. For the CDR3, the DNA is TGTGCCAGCAGTCCCCCCGGGGTTTCACCCCTCCACTTT. It specifies CASSPPGVSPLHF.

This chain links TRBV5-1 with TRBJ2-1; D possibly corresponds to TRBD1 (7 bases). Trimming removed 3 bases at V and 8 bases at J, with 15 bases between. The CDR3 sequence is 14 residues long. Germline loops: CDR1 SGHRS, CDR2 YFSETQ. CDR3 region: CASSSQGTGDEQFF. CDR3 DNA: TGCGCCAGCAGCTCACAGGGGACGGGGGATGAGCAGTTCTTC.

J is TRBJ1-6 and V is TRBV7-9; no firm D call. CDR3 length equals 12 residues. CDR1 is SEHNR, CDR2 FQNEAQ, per germline (reference sequence). Trimming removed 1 base at V and 14 bases at J, with 9 bases between. The CDR3 region is CASSLGPSALHF. The CDR3 nucleotides read TGTGCCAGCAGCTTAGGCCCCTCGGCCCTCCACTTT.

This clone was detected only a few times. The chain carries TRBV5-4 and TRBJ2-5, with 8 bases fitting TRBD2. Germline V gene sequence: CDR1 SGHNT, CDR2 YYREEE (reference sequence). This CDR3 is built from 15 residues. The V gene end was trimmed by 0 bases and the J gene end by 4 bases; junction bases not matched to a gene: 5. This chain's CDR3 is CASSLVGRARETQYF. In DNA, the CDR3 is TGTGCCAGCAGCTTGGTCGGGAGGGCCCGAGAGACCCAGTACTTC.

Comment on this clone: The junction differs from germline at one of its ends, possibly a read error. The rearrangement uses TRBV7-9 and TRBJ2-4, with D possibly being TRBD2 (5 bases). The CDR3 runs to 12 residues. CDR1 SEHNR and CDR2 FQNEAQ come from the germline V gene (reference sequence). CDR3: CSSEGSGDIQYF. CDR3 in DNA: TGTTCCAGCGAAGGGAGTGGGGACATTCAGTACTTC.

The chain has TRBV5-1 and TRBJ2-1; 12 bases agree with TRBD2. CDR3 length: 16 residues. Germline CDR1 reads SGHRS; CDR2 reads YFSETQ. The J segment lost 9 bases and the V segment lost 0 bases, leaving 7 bases of the junction unmatched. CDR3 DNA sequence: TGCGCCAGCAGCTTGGCCCCGACTAGCGGGAGCGGTGAGCAGTTCTTC. Amino acids: CASSLAPTSGSGEQFF. The full variable domain, completed using reference TRBV5-1 and TRBJ2-1, is KAGVTQTPRYLIKTRGQQVTLSCSPISGHRSVSWYQQTPGQGLQFLFEYFSETQRNKGNFPGRFSGRQFSNSRSEMNVSTLELGDSALYLCASSLAPTSGSGEQFFGPGTRLTVL.

On this clone itself: This may arise from a read error, as a much more abundant clone is one base away. The V gene is TRBV29-1, the J gene TRBJ2-7; D possibly corresponds to TRBD2 (5 bases). Germline CDR1 and CDR2: SQVTM and ANQGSEA. CDR3 length: 13 amino acids. The CDR3 nucleotides read TGCGGCACAGCGACGGGAACGCCACCCGAGCAGTACTTC. As protein: CGTATGTPPEQYF.

The chain joins TRBV2 to TRBJ2-3, with 8 positions matching TRBD2. Germline loops: CDR1 SNHLY, CDR2 FYNNEI. After removal of 7 bases from V and 2 bases from J, the junction contained 5 bases not matched to a gene. This CDR3 comprises 14 residues. The CDR3 DNA reads TGTGCCAGCACACTAGCGGATACCACAGATACGCAGTATTTT. Amino acids: CASTLADTTDTQYF.

This clone was counted a single time. The genes are TRBV5-1 and TRBJ2-7; 10 bases fit TRBD2. There are 15 residues in the CDR3. Per germline, CDR1 SGHRS and CDR2 YFSETQ. V gave up 0 bases and J gave up 5 bases; unmatched junction bases: 5. CDR3 sequence (DNA): TGCGCCAGCAGCTTGGCTAGCGGGAGACGAAACGAGCAGTACTTC. This sequence encodes CASSLASGRRNEQYF.

This clone was recorded only once. J is TRBJ1-1 and V is TRBV27; TRBD1 agrees at 8 bases. With 4 bases clipped from V and 5 bases from J, the junction kept 15 bases outside the gene matches. This CDR3 spans 17 amino acids. Germline lookup yields CDR1 MNHEY and CDR2 SMNVEV (reference sequence). DNA for the CDR3: TGTGCCAGCAGTTCGATAGACAGGGGTGAAAAGAAGACTGAAGCTTTCTTT. Protein product: CASSSIDRGEKKTEAFF.

The CDR3: CASSQDPGGLAEYNEQFF. CDR3 bases: TGCGCCAGCAGCCAAGACCCGGGAGGACTAGCGGAATACAATGAGCAGTTCTTC. The chain is built from TRBV4-1 and TRBJ2-1, with 10 bases fitting TRBD2. The CDR3 consists of 18 residues. In germline, CDR1 is MGHRA, CDR2 YSYEKL. Trimming removed 0 bases from V and 4 bases from J; junction bases left unmatched: 9.

This clone has only one observation. The chain employs TRBV7-9 and TRBJ1-5; D unresolved. Trimming took off 2 bases at V and 5 bases at J, with 7 bases between the two ends. Germline V CDR1 and CDR2: SEHNR, FQNEAQ (reference sequence). The length of the CDR3 is 13 residues. This CDR3 reads CASSLSGDQPQHF. The CDR3 coding sequence is TGTGCCAGCAGCTTATCCGGGGATCAGCCCCAGCATTTT.

This chain connects TRBV11-2 to TRBJ1-1, with no clear D. The CDR3 has 14 residues. V was pared by 2 bases and J by 3 bases, with 10 bases between. CDR1 and CDR2 from the germline V gene are SGHAT and FQNNGV. The CDR3 spells CASSLLAGYTEAFF. The CDR3 DNA follows: TGTGCCAGCAGCTTACTTGCGGGGTACACTGAAGCTTTCTTT.

The table lists this clone with a few counts. The rearrangement uses TRBV7-2 and TRBJ2-5; 12 bases agree with TRBD2. V shed 5 bases and J 4 bases; nucleotides not matched to a gene: 11. CDR1 and CDR2 from the germline V gene are SGHTA and FQGNSA. The CDR3 totals 17 residues. CDR3 protein: CASSPTAPGLAGETQYF. CDR3 nucleotide sequence: TGTGCCAGCAGCCCTACCGCTCCGGGACTAGCGGGAGAGACCCAGTACTTC.

The chain links TRBV27 to TRBJ2-1, with TRBD2 matching 8 bases. The V and J ends lost 6 bases and 1 base, in that order; junction bases with no gene match: 8. CDR1 is MNHEY, CDR2 SMNVEV, per germline (reference sequence). The CDR3 is made up of 16 amino acids. The CDR3 loop is CASSSPRGGSYNEQFF. Written as DNA, the CDR3 is TGTGCCAGCAGCAGTCCTCGGGGGGGGTCCTACAATGAGCAGTTCTTC.

This chain links TRBV4-2 with TRBJ2-7; D not certain. V lost 0 bases, J lost 7 bases, and 13 bases lay in between. Looked up from germline, CDR1 is LGHNA and CDR2 is YNFKEQ. This CDR3 has 14 residues. CDR3 DNA: TGTGCCAGCAGCCAAGATATCGATGGCCAGGAGCAGTACTTC. Protein: CASSQDIDGQEQYF.

This chain connects TRBV7-9 to TRBJ2-3; 8 nucleotides agree with TRBD1. Per the germline V gene, CDR1 is SEHNR and CDR2 is FQNEAQ (reference sequence). This CDR3 contains 17 residues. Losses at the gene ends were 0 bases for V and 2 bases for J; bases not matched to a gene: 7. The CDR3 protein is CASSLAEGTGLTDTQYF. The CDR3 DNA sequence: TGTGCCAGCAGCTTAGCGGAAGGGACAGGTCTCACAGATACGCAGTATTTT.

V gene TRBV20-1 combines with J gene TRBJ1-2; D gene unclear. Germline assignment: CDR1 DFQATT and CDR2 SNEGSKA (reference sequence). V lost 7 bases and J lost 8, with 8 bases in between. The CDR3 consists of 9 residues. The CDR3: CSGRKGYTF. CDR3 DNA: TGCAGTGGGAGGAAAGGCTACACCTTC.

This clone appeared a single time. A read error may produce the germline difference seen at one junction end. The chain employs TRBV9 and TRBJ2-1; D might be TRBD2 (6 bases). The CDR3 spans 14 residues. Germline values: CDR1 SGDLS, CDR2 YYNGEE. As DNA, the CDR3 is TGTGTCAGCAGCGCTGGGAGGCTCTACAATGAGCAGTTCTTC. It codes for CVSSAGRLYNEQFF.